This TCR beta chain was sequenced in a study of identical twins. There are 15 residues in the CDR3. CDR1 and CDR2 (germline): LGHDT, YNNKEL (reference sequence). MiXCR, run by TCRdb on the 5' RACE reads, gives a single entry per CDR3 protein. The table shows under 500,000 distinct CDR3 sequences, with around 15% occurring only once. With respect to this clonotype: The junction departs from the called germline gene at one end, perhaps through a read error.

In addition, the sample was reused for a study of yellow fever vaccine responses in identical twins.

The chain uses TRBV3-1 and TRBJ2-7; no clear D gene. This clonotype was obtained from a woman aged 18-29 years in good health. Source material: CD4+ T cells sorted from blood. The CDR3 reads CASCQEPIDSYEQYF. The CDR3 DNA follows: TGTGCCAGCTGCCAAGAACCGATCGACTCCTACGAGCAGTACTTC.